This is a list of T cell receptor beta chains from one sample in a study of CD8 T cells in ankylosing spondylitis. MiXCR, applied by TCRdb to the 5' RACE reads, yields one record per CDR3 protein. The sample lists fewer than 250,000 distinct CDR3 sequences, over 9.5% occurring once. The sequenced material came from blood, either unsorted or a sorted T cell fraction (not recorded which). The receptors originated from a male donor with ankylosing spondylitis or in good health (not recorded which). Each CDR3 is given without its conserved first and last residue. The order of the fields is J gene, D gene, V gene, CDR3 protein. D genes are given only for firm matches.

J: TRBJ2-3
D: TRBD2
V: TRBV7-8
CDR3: AISSSGRASDTQY

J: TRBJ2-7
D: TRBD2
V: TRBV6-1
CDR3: ASTDRGLASYEQY

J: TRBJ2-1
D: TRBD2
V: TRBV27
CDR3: ASSSPSGREYNEQF

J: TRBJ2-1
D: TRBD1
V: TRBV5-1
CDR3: ASSLASGQGAYEQF

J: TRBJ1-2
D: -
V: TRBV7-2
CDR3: ASSLGGGGYGYT

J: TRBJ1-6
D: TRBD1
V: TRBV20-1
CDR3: SARPADRQGGSPLH

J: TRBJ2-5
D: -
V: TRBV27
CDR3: ASSPNVGQETQY

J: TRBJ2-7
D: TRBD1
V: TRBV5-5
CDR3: ASSLRTGTYEQY

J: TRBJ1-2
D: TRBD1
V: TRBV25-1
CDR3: ASSAYRGGYT

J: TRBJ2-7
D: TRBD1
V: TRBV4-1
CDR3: ASSLEGDRGSYEQY

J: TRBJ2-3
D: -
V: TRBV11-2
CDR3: ASSPTGAGTQY

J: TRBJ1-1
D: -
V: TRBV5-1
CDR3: ASRWEGTVNTEAF

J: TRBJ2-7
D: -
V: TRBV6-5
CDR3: ASSLMGRAYEQY

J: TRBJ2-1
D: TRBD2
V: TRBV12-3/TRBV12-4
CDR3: ASSLGLAGGGNEQF

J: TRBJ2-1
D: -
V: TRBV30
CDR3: AWSESYNEQF

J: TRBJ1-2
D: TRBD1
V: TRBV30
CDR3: AWRATGTYGYT

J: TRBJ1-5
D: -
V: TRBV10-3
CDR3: ATGGDEGNQH

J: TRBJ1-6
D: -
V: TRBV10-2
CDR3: ASTLTAHNSPLH

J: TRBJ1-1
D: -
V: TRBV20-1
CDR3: SAEGEGRWTEAF

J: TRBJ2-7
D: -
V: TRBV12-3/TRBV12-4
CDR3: ASNGAPEFLEQY

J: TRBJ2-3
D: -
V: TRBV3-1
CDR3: ASSHDDSRTDTQY

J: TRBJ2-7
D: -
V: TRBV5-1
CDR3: ASSDGPQGYEQY

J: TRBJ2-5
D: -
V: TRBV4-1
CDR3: ASSQGLNQETQY

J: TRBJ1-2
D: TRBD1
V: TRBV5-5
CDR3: ASSTLTGNIYGYT

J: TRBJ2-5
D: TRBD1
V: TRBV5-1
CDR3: ASRLLRQGEAQETQY

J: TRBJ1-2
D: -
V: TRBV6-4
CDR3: ASSDGQGAVYGYT

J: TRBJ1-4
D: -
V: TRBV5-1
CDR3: ASSLVARANEKLF

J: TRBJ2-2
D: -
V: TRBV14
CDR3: ASSLGGIWTGELF

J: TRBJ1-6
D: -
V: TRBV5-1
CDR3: ASSLRDVNSPLH

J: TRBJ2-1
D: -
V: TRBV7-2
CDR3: ASSGSQF

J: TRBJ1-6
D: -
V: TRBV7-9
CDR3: ASSLRGTYNSPLH

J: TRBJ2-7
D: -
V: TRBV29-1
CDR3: SVESPSYEQY

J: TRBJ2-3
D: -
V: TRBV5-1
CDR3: ASSLNGASTDTQY

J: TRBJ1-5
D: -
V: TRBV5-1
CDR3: ASSLEGTDDQPQH

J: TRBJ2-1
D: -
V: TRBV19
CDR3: ASSTPGLRNEQF

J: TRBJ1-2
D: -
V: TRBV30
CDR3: AWSEIYGYT

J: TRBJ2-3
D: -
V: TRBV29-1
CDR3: SVDTVDTQY

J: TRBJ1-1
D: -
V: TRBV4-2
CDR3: ASSQEGQGDTEAF

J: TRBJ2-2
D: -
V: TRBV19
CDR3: ASSMVALAPGELF

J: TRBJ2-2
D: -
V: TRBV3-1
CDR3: ASSQIVGFLSGELF

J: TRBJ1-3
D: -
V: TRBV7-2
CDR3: ASSPAPVNTIY

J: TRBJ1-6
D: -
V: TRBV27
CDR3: ASRFGQNSPLH

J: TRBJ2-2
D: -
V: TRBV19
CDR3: ASSIQVNTGELF

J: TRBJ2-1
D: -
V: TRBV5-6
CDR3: ASSLDALLWNEQF

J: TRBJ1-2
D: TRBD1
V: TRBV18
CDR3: ASSPNQKTGYYGYT